These 15 T cell receptor beta chains originate from one sample sequenced in a study of blood T cells in healthy people across ages. Next came a second PCR, run for about 7 to 12 cycles, which used a sample-barcoded 5' primer along with a J-beta primer mix. Using its own MiXCR run on the 5' RACE reads, TCRdb lists one record per CDR3 protein. The table lists approximately 800,000 distinct CDR3 sequences, just under 25% of them singletons. The sample also formed part of further work on T cells of mothers and their children.

The sample was blood. All receptors come from a boy aged 10-17 years in good health.

The chain has TRBV29-1 and TRBJ2-2, with D perhaps TRBD1 (6 bases). Trimming left V 6 bases short and J 2 bases short, with 10 bases between. Germline V gives CDR1 SQVTM, CDR2 ANQGSEA. The CDR3 extends over 13 amino acids. The CDR3 reads CSVGGTNTGELFF. The CDR3 region has the DNA TGCAGCGTCGGTGGGACAAACACCGGGGAGCTGTTTTTT.

The CDR3 sequence: CASRGQFYNEQFF. The CDR3 DNA sequence: TGTGCCAGCCGAGGCCAGTTCTACAATGAGCAGTTCTTC. V gene TRBV3-1 combines with J gene TRBJ2-5; no reliable D call. The DNA end is a closer match to TRBJ2-1, so the J assignment may be wrong. This CDR3 comprises 13 residues. CDR1 and CDR2 (germline): LGHDT, YNNKEL (reference sequence).

The chain couples TRBV29-1 to TRBJ2-5; 7 bases are a match to TRBD1. CDR1 SQVTM and CDR2 ANQGSEA come from the germline V gene. V lost 7 bases to trimming and J lost 4 bases; unmatched junction nucleotides: 21. CDR3 length: 17 residues. As DNA, the CDR3 is TGCAGCGGACAGGGAATGTTCGGTAGGGATTTTCGAGAGACCCAGTACTTC. This gives the protein CSGQGMFGRDFRETQYF.

This chain links TRBV7-9 with TRBJ2-3, with TRBD2 matching over 8 bases. The length of the CDR3 is 15 residues. Trimming removed 3 bases from V and 0 bases from J; junction bases left unmatched: 2. The germline gives CDR1 SEHNR, CDR2 FQNEAQ (reference sequence). The CDR3: CASSFSGVSTDTQYF. The CDR3 DNA is TGTGCCAGCAGCTTTAGCGGGGTCAGCACAGATACGCAGTATTTT.

The chain has TRBV6-2 or TRBV6-3 and TRBJ2-7; TRBD1 might be the D (6 bases). The CDR3 length is 14 residues. Germline lookup yields CDR1 MNHEY and CDR2 SVGEGT. Trimming removed 0 bases at V and 4 bases at J, with 10 bases between. DNA for the CDR3: TGTGCCAGCAGTTACTCGACAGGCTGGTACGAGCAGTACTTC. Residues: CASSYSTGWYEQYF.

Turning to this clonotype: The CDR3 does not end in the conserved phenylalanine or tryptophan, so this is likely a read error. J is TRBJ1-2 and V is TRBV6-2 or TRBV6-3; 9 nucleotides align to TRBD1. J lost 3 bases, V lost 7 bases, and 15 bases had no gene match. CDR3 length: 17 residues. Germline-derived CDR1 and CDR2 are MNHEY and SVGEGT. The CDR3 DNA is TGTGCCAGCACTATAGGGACAGGGAGGATACCGGACTATGGCTACACCCTC. This codes for CASTIGTGRIPDYGYTL.

The CDR3, as DNA: TGTGCCAGCAGTGAGGCCCAAGGCAACAATGAGCAGTTCTTC. Protein sequence: CASSEAQGNNEQFF. The chain employs TRBV12-3 or TRBV12-4 and TRBJ2-1; D is ambiguous. This CDR3 has 14 residues. Deletions cut 5 bases from V and 5 bases from J, with 13 bases between.

As for this clonotype: A read error may account for a junction end that differs from germline. This sequence joins TRBV7-2 and TRBJ2-1, with TRBD1 as a possible D gene (6 bases). This CDR3 is 14 amino acids long. Germline V lookup: CDR1 SGHTA, CDR2 FQGNSA. The CDR3 DNA sequence: TGTGTCAGCAGCCGACAGGCCTCGCCTAATGAGCAGTTCTTC. Translated: CVSSRQASPNEQFF.

The chain couples TRBV29-1 to TRBJ2-3; 10 bases map to TRBD2. The CDR3 has 12 residues. Germline CDR1 reads SQVTM; CDR2 reads ANQGSEA. The CDR3 DNA reads as TGCACCGGGACTAGCGGCACAGATACGCAGTATTTT. It is translated as CTGTSGTDTQYF.

The CDR3 coding sequence is TGTGCCAGCAGCGAGGGACAGGGGGCGAGGGGCTACACCTTC. Amino acids: CASSEGQGARGYTF. This chain links TRBV9 with TRBJ1-2, with TRBD1 matching over 12 bases. The J segment lost 8 bases and the V segment lost 3 bases, leaving 5 bases of the junction unmatched. The CDR3 length is 14 residues. Per germline, CDR1 SGDLS and CDR2 YYNGEE.

This clonotype has a handful of counts. The chain joins TRBV4-1 to TRBJ1-5; the D gene is possibly TRBD1 (6 bases). The CDR3 covers 15 residues. V dropped 1 base and J dropped 3 bases, with 10 bases sitting between them. CDR1 and CDR2 (germline): MGHRA, YSYEKL. CDR3 sequence (DNA): TGCGCCAGCAGCCAAGTGAGGGGGACCAATCAGCCCCAGCATTTT. The encoded protein is CASSQVRGTNQPQHF.

This clonotype was detected only a few times. The chain has TRBV20-1 and TRBJ2-5; possible D gene TRBD1, 6 bases. The CDR3 is 13 residues long. Germline loops: CDR1 DFQATT, CDR2 SNEGSKA (reference sequence). The V gene lost 0 bases and the J gene lost 9 bases, with 14 bases spanning the gap. The DNA of the CDR3 is TGCAGTGCTAGAGATCGAGGGGGAGTGGCCCAGTACTTC. Protein product: CSARDRGGVAQYF.

This clonotype was seen a few times. The gene calls are TRBV10-2 and TRBJ1-5; no clear D gene. CDR1 WSHSY and CDR2 SAAADI come from the germline V gene. The V and J ends lost 0 bases and 11 bases respectively, with 20 bases between them. The CDR3 has 16 amino acids. The CDR3 sequence: CASSESKGEALVAQHF. The CDR3 bases are TGCGCCAGCAGTGAGTCGAAAGGAGAAGCCTTGGTAGCCCAGCATTTT.

The sample holds many counts of this clonotype. This chain uses TRBV29-1 with TRBJ2-6; D is uncertain. Trimming cost V 4 bases and J 0 bases, with 16 bases left between them. Germline V CDR1 and CDR2: SQVTM, ANQGSEA. The CDR3 runs to 17 residues. As DNA, the CDR3 is TGCAGCGTTGGGACCGACACGGGTCTCTCTGGGGCCAACGTCCTGACTTTC. It is translated as CSVGTDTGLSGANVLTF.

This clonotype was seen repeatedly, ten times or more. The genes are TRBV15 and TRBJ2-6; D unresolved. The CDR3 runs to 15 residues. CDR1 and CDR2 (germline): LNHNV, YYDKDF (reference sequence). With 4 bases removed from V and 0 bases from J, the gap between germline ends came to 7 bases. CDR3 protein: CATSTIPSGANVLTF. CDR3 nucleotides: TGTGCCACCAGCACAATCCCCTCTGGGGCCAACGTCCTGACTTTC.